The 27 T cell receptor beta chains below were found in one sample sequenced in a study of cytomegalovirus exposure and HLA in healthy donors. The PCR ran on 60 Vbeta and 13 Jbeta primers. Method: immunoSEQ multiplex PCR; TCRdb's copy keeps in-frame clones and lacks some. Here the sample spans 220,000 or so clones, around 75% being singletons. Source material: PBMCs. The receptors were gathered from a woman aged 25 to 39 in good health and CMV-seronegative.

V gene TRBV21-1 combines with J gene TRBJ1-2. TRBV21-1 is a listed pseudogene. The CDR3 contains 15 residues. The CDR3 nucleotides read TGTGCCAGCAGCCCTCTACGAGGTTGTGGCTATGGCTACACCTTC. This encodes CASSPLRGCGYGYTF.

J is TRBJ2-1 and V is TRBV2; D is perhaps TRBD1 (5 bases). The CDR3 contains 14 residues. Trimming pared 5 bases from V and 7 bases from J, leaving 15 bases between. Germline V gene sequence: CDR1 SNHLY, CDR2 FYNNEI. In nucleotides, the CDR3 is TGTGCCAGCAGTCTCGCTTCAGGGCGGAATGAGCAGTTCTTC. This encodes CASSLASGRNEQFF.

This chain links TRBV5-4 with TRBJ2-1; 12 bases line up with TRBD2. The germline gives CDR1 SGHNT, CDR2 YYREEE (reference sequence). The CDR3 is made up of 15 amino acids. J gave up 4 bases and V 2 bases, and 1 base lay outside the gene matches. CDR3 in amino acids: CASSLGLAGYNEQFF. The DNA for the CDR3 is TGTGCCAGCAGCTTAGGACTAGCGGGGTACAATGAGCAGTTCTTC.

The chain joins TRBV5-4 to TRBJ1-1; 9 bases map to TRBD1. Germline CDR1 is SGHNT and CDR2 is YYREEE (reference sequence). The CDR3 extends over 16 amino acids. Unmatched junction bases numbered 10, after V lost 1 base and J lost 6 bases. This CDR3 is CASSLSLDRGVAEAFF. The CDR3 nucleotides are TGTGCCAGCAGCTTGAGTCTGGACAGGGGAGTCGCTGAAGCTTTCTTT.

V and J are TRBV6-5 and TRBJ2-1; 11 bases are a match to TRBD2. The length of the CDR3 is 14 residues. V was clipped by 6 bases and J by 6 bases; unmatched bases: 4. CDR1 is MNHEY and CDR2 is SVGAGI in the germline V gene. The CDR3 loop is CASRLSGGANEQFF. CDR3 sequence (DNA): TGTGCCAGCAGGCTTAGCGGGGGGGCCAATGAGCAGTTCTTC.

The gene calls are TRBV4-1 and TRBJ2-2; 8 nucleotides line up with TRBD2. CDR3 length equals 16 residues. The junction had 7 bases not matched to a gene; V was cut back by 7 bases and J by 0 bases. CDR1 MGHRA and CDR2 YSYEKL come from the germline V gene. The CDR3 DNA reads as TGCGCCAGCAACGGGGGGGCGGGAGCGAACACCGGGGAGCTGTTTTTT. It yields the protein CASNGGAGANTGELFF.

The V and J genes are TRBV4-2 and TRBJ1-5; tentative D call: TRBD1 (6 bases). V lost 0 bases and J 6 bases, leaving 9 bases between the germline ends. The germline gives CDR1 LGHNA, CDR2 YNFKEQ. The CDR3 sequence is 14 residues long. The CDR3 is CASSQEIQGQPQHF. CDR3 bases: TGTGCCAGCAGCCAAGAGATACAGGGTCAGCCCCAGCATTTT.

Here the CDR3 reads CSSSGLQVDTQYF. For the CDR3, the DNA is TGCAGCTCCTCCGGCCTCCAGGTGGATACGCAGTATTTT. V and J are TRBV29-1 and TRBJ2-3; D not resolved. This CDR3 has 13 residues. Trimming left V 8 bases short and J 6 bases short, with 18 bases between. Germline V gives CDR1 SQVTM, CDR2 ANQGSEA.

V gene TRBV21-1 combines with J gene TRBJ2-5; TRBD2, the D gene given by the table, was not confirmed from the DNA. TRBV21-1 is given as a pseudogene. CDR3 length equals 13 residues. The CDR3 DNA reads as TGTGCCAGCAGCAAAGCGCTACAAGAGACCCAGTACTTC. As protein: CASSKALQETQYF.

With regard to this clone: This sample also contains other DNA sequences that code for the same CDR3. The chain carries TRBV19 and TRBJ1-5; no firm D call. The germline CDR1 and CDR2 sequences are LNHDA and SQIVND (reference sequence). Trimming took off 1 base at V and 4 bases at J, with 11 bases between the two ends. The CDR3 runs 15 residues. CDR3 in amino acids: CASSIGVALNQPQHF. Here the CDR3 DNA reads TGTGCCAGTAGTATAGGAGTAGCTTTAAATCAGCCCCAGCATTTT.

The CDR3 loop is CAWSLGQGSNQPQHF. In DNA form, the CDR3 reads TGTGCCTGGAGCCTTGGACAGGGGAGCAATCAGCCCCAGCATTTT. This chain joins TRBV30 and TRBJ1-5, with 9 bases identical to TRBD1. The ends lost 3 bases at V and 1 base at J; junction bases unmatched: 4. The CDR3 has 15 amino acids. The germline V gene encodes CDR1 GTSNPN and CDR2 SVGIG (reference sequence).

This clone was found a few times. The genes are TRBV5-4 and TRBJ1-4; D may be TRBD1 (5 bases). CDR3 size: 15 residues. V lost 0 bases and J lost 4, with 10 bases in between. CDR1 and CDR2 (germline): SGHNT, YYREEE (reference sequence). The CDR3 DNA follows: TGTGCCAGCAGCTTGGAGTTGGGGGGTAATGAAAAACTGTTTTTT. This translates into CASSLELGGNEKLFF.

The V gene is TRBV5-4, the J gene TRBJ1-5; D possibly corresponds to TRBD1 (6 bases). V was clipped by 4 bases and J by 6 bases, with 14 bases between them. From germline, CDR1 is SGHNT and CDR2 YYREEE (reference sequence). The CDR3 extends over 14 amino acids. Here the CDR3 reads CASSLKGVGQPQHF. The CDR3 nucleotides read TGTGCCAGCAGCCTGAAGGGGGTAGGTCAGCCCCAGCATTTT.

The V and J genes are TRBV4-2 and TRBJ2-1, with D maybe TRBD2 (6 bases). CDR1 is LGHNA and CDR2 is YNFKEQ in the germline V gene. V was clipped by 0 bases and J by 10 bases, with 13 bases between them. The CDR3 sequence is 14 residues long. The chain's CDR3 is CASSQDWGTGEQFF. The DNA for the CDR3 is TGTGCCAGCAGCCAAGATTGGGGGACTGGCGAGCAGTTCTTC.

This chain uses TRBV27 with TRBJ2-3, with 12 positions matching TRBD2. CDR3 size: 14 residues. Trimming at V came to 6 bases and at J to 5 bases, leaving 3 bases not matched to a gene. Germline lookup yields CDR1 MNHEY and CDR2 SMNVEV (reference sequence). CDR3 coding DNA: TGTGCCAGCAGACGACTAGCGGGGGTAGATACGCAGTATTTT. Residues: CASRRLAGVDTQYF.

The chain carries TRBV14 and TRBJ2-1, with D uncertain. This CDR3 spans 16 amino acids. V lost 2 bases and J 5 bases, leaving 16 bases between the germline ends. In germline, CDR1 is SGHDN, CDR2 FVKESK. CDR3 sequence reads: CASSQLRTLEDNEQFF. The CDR3 nucleotides are TGTGCCAGCAGCCAACTACGTACCCTTGAGGACAATGAGCAGTTCTTC.

There are a few counts of this clone. This chain joins TRBV7-2 and TRBJ1-2; possible D gene TRBD1, 5 bases. Trimming cost V 5 bases and J 5 bases, with 12 bases left between them. The CDR3 is 13 residues long. Germline CDR1 SGHTA, CDR2 FQGNSA. The CDR3 DNA is TGTGCCAGCAGCGAATATCAGGGTTATGGCTACACCTTC. Residues: CASSEYQGYGYTF.

The V gene is TRBV7-9, the J gene TRBJ2-7; TRBD1 agrees at 8 bases. V shed 5 bases and J 5 bases; nucleotides not matched to a gene: 8. The germline V gene encodes CDR1 SEHNR and CDR2 FQNEAQ (reference sequence). This CDR3 spans 14 amino acids. The CDR3 here is CASSPSTGEDEQYF. The CDR3 nucleotides read TGTGCCAGCAGCCCTTCGACAGGGGAAGACGAGCAGTACTTC.

The chain carries TRBV25-1 and TRBJ2-1; D is uncertain. Germline CDR1 is MGHDK and CDR2 is SYGVNS. V was shortened by 0 bases and J by 4 bases, with 4 bases between the two germline ends. The CDR3 is 13 amino acids. CDR3 nucleotide sequence: TGTGCCAGCAGTGAATACGAGTACAATGAGCAGTTCTTC. Its protein is CASSEYEYNEQFF.

This chain uses TRBV11-2 with TRBJ1-1; a possible D gene is TRBD1 (5 bases). The V gene's germline CDR1 is SGHAT and CDR2 FQNNGV. The germline V and J ends were trimmed by 6 bases and 11 bases, with 19 bases remaining between them. CDR3 size: 13 residues. CDR3 region: CASRTDKPKGAFF. CDR3 bases: TGTGCCAGCAGGACAGATAAACCCAAAGGGGCTTTCTTT. Full variable domain (remainder filled in from reference TRBV11-2 and TRBJ1-1): EAGVAQSPRYKIIEKRQSVAFWCNPISGHATLYWYQQILGQGPKLLIQFQNNGVVDDSQLPKDRFSAERLKGVDSTLKIQPAKLEDSAVYLCASRTDKPKGAFFGQGTRLTVV.

J is TRBJ1-1 and V is TRBV4-1, with a tentative D call TRBD1 (6 bases). Germline CDR1 and CDR2: MGHRA and YSYEKL. V dropped 1 base and J dropped 4 bases, with 19 bases sitting between them. This CDR3 has 17 residues. CDR3 sequence reads: CASSQGPIGGGGTEAFF. As DNA, the CDR3 is TGCGCCAGCAGCCAAGGACCTATAGGCGGGGGCGGCACTGAAGCTTTCTTT.

The chain employs TRBV5-4 and TRBJ2-1; D gene uncertain. Germline V gene sequence: CDR1 SGHNT, CDR2 YYREEE (reference sequence). The CDR3 sequence is 12 residues long. V was pared by 1 base and J by 6 bases, with 5 bases between. CDR3 loop: CASSLLGNEQFF. The CDR3 DNA sequence: TGTGCCAGCAGCTTGCTCGGCAATGAGCAGTTCTTC. Filled out from reference TRBV5-4 and TRBJ2-1, the complete variable domain reads ETGVTQSPTHLIKTRGQQVTLRCSSQSGHNTVSWYQQALGQGPQFIFQYYREEENGRGNFPPRFSGLQFPNYSSELNVNALELDDSALYLCASSLLGNEQFFGPGTRLTVL.

The chain has TRBV30 and TRBJ1-2, with D unclear. Germline CDR1 reads GTSNPN; CDR2 reads SVGIG (reference sequence). This CDR3 is 15 amino acids long. The V end was cut by 4 bases, the J end by 5 bases, with 20 bases between. The CDR3 DNA follows: TGTGCCTGGATTGCGGGTCCCACCACTATTTATGGCTACACCTTC. Protein product: CAWIAGPTTIYGYTF.

This clone was observed a few times. The V gene is TRBV30, the J gene TRBJ2-4; D is perhaps TRBD1 (6 bases). Between the trimmed V and J ends, which lost 5 bases and 5 bases, there was a span of 10 bases. The CDR3 contains 12 residues. CDR1 and CDR2 (germline): GTSNPN, SVGIG (reference sequence). The CDR3 DNA reads TGTGCCTGGGGGCAGGGGCAAAACATTCAGTACTTC. This sequence encodes CAWGQGQNIQYF.

The chain combines TRBV27 with TRBJ1-2; perhaps TRBD1 as D (6 bases). The length of the CDR3 is 15 residues. Trimming removed 3 bases at V and 8 bases at J, with 19 bases between. The germline V gene encodes CDR1 MNHEY and CDR2 SMNVEV (reference sequence). In DNA, the CDR3 is TGTGCCAGCAGTTTTTCCCCCGCCAGGGGAAGCGGCTACACCTTC. Amino acids: CASSFSPARGSGYTF.

This rearrangement joins TRBV27 to TRBJ2-7, with a weak D call TRBD1 (6 bases). The ends were cut back, 5 bases at V and 6 bases at J, with 14 bases in the middle. The CDR3 extends over 13 amino acids. CDR1 and CDR2 from the germline V gene are MNHEY and SMNVEV (reference sequence). The DNA of the CDR3 is TGTGCCAGCAGTGTAGGGGGAGTAGGCGAGCAGTACTTC. It codes for CASSVGGVGEQYF.

The J gene is TRBJ2-7, the V gene TRBV19, with a weak D call TRBD2 (6 bases). Per germline, CDR1 LNHDA and CDR2 SQIVND (reference sequence). The CDR3 length is 15 residues. The germline V and J ends were trimmed by 0 bases and 5 bases, with 14 bases remaining between them. CDR3 sequence: CASSIEHGTRDEQYF. The CDR3 region has the DNA TGTGCCAGTAGTATAGAGCACGGGACTCGGGACGAGCAGTACTTC. Based on the CDR3 plus reference TRBV19 and TRBJ2-7, the full variable domain is DGGITQSPKYLFRKEGQNVTLSCEQNLNHDAMYWYRQDPGQGLRLIYYSQIVNDFQKGDIAEGYSVSREKKESFPLTVTSAQKNPTAFYLCASSIEHGTRDEQYFGPGTRLTVT.